This T cell receptor beta chain originates from a study of graft-versus-host responses after intestinal transplantation. About the research overall: Multivisceral, liver-intestinal, or isolated intestinal transplants were given to recipients.

Assay used: immunoSEQ multiplex PCR; TCRdb lists only in-frame clones, some missing. The sample carries 70,000 to 75,000 clones, roughly 90% recorded once. As to this clone: Antigen unknown.

Whole-study results and caveats: GvH clones surfaced in recipient marrow, some emerging earlier in ileum or blood. Allografts of one patient group, those with graft-donor T cell macrochimerism, had high graft-versus-host to host-versus-graft clonal ratios.

Specimen: unstimulated CD8+ T cells sorted from spleen or lymph node cells, collected before intestinal transplant. This TCR was sampled from a human donor who received an intestinal transplant.

The CDR3 DNA follows: TGTGCCAGCAGTTACCCGACAGGCACCGTTTCACCCCTCCACTTT. The encoded protein is CASSYPTGTVSPLHF. V and J are TRBV5-5 and TRBJ1-6; TRBD1 might be the D (6 bases). V was pared by 5 bases and J by 9 bases, with 18 bases between. This CDR3 is built from 15 residues. Per germline, CDR1 SGHKS and CDR2 YYEKEE (reference sequence).